Listed below are T cell receptor beta chains from one sample, sequenced in a study of T cell responses to AZD1222 COVID-19 vaccine. Produced via immunoSEQ multiplex PCR; TCRdb's table is partial and in-frame only. In the table there are fewer than 120,000 clones, about 85% of which are singletons. Here the sequenced sample was peripheral blood, taken on day 0 of AZD1222 vaccination. The receptors were sampled from an adult in good health. CDR3s include the opening cysteine and the closing phenylalanine or tryptophan. The order of the fields is J gene, D gene, V gene, clone size, CDR3 protein, CDR3 DNA. The D gene is left open where the match is weak. Some rows mark clone size as missing; the rest say once, few, many or name a class of expanded clone.

J: TRBJ2-2
D: .
V: TRBV9
size: once
CDR3: CASSITVGGELFF
DNA: TGTGCCAGCAGCATTACAGTGGGCGGGGAGCTGTTTTTT

J: TRBJ2-7
D: .
V: TRBV19
size: .
CDR3: CASSTRAGGALSYEQYF
DNA: TGTGCCAGTAGTACTCGCGCAGGGGGGGCTTTATCCTACGAGCAGTACTTC

J: TRBJ2-4
D: TRBD2
V: TRBV6-2/TRBV6-3
size: .
CDR3: CASSLVAGGRNIQYF
DNA: TGTGCCAGCAGCCTAGTAGCGGGAGGAAGAAACATTCAGTACTTC

J: TRBJ1-1
D: TRBD1
V: TRBV29-1
size: .
CDR3: CSVEVTGRTEAFF
DNA: TGCAGCGTTGAGGTGACAGGGCGGACTGAAGCTTTCTTT

J: TRBJ2-7
D: .
V: TRBV21-1
size: once
CDR3: CASSKTPYKRESYEQYF
DNA: TGTGCCAGCAGCAAAACCCCCTACAAGCGGGAGTCCTACGAGCAGTACTTC

J: TRBJ2-2
D: .
V: TRBV28
size: .
CDR3: CASSLNSADTGELFF
DNA: TGTGCCAGCAGTTTAAACTCCGCGGACACCGGGGAGCTGTTTTTT

J: TRBJ2-7
D: TRBD1
V: TRBV2
size: .
CDR3: CASSRDRSSYEQYF
DNA: TGTGCCAGCAGCAGGGACAGGAGCTCCTACGAGCAGTACTTC

J: TRBJ1-5
D: TRBD1
V: TRBV27
size: once
CDR3: CAILRTGTGGSNQPQHF
DNA: TGTGCCATCCTCAGAACCGGGACAGGGGGGAGCAATCAGCCCCAGCATTTT

J: TRBJ1-1
D: .
V: TRBV11-1
size: .
CDR3: CASSLGLGSEAFF
DNA: TGTGCCAGCAGCTTGGGCCTAGGGTCTGAAGCTTTCTTT

J: TRBJ1-6
D: .
V: TRBV27
size: .
CDR3: CASSFEYLNSPLHF
DNA: TGTGCCAGCAGTTTTGAATACCTTAATTCACCCCTCCACTTT

J: TRBJ2-5
D: .
V: TRBV3-1/TRBV3-2
size: .
CDR3: CASSQEWRETQYF
DNA: TGTGCCAGCAGCCAAGAATGGAGAGAGACCCAGTACTTC

J: TRBJ1-6
D: TRBD1
V: TRBV5-1
size: .
CDR3: CASSVDGTGNNSPLHF
DNA: TGCGCCAGCAGCGTGGATGGGACAGGGAATAATTCACCCCTCCACTTT